The next 5 T cell receptor beta chains were all read from a single sample in a study of T cell repertoires in cytomegalovirus infection. TCRdb reprocessed the reads with MiXCR, giving one entry per CDR3 protein. The sample yields nearly 550,000 distinct CDR3 sequences, about 15% seen once. The sequenced sample was CD8+ T cells from PBMCs. The receptor source for this set is a human donor in good health (CMV status not recorded). Some clones in this sample may be carry-over from other donors' samples.

This clonotype was recorded a few times. This rearrangement joins TRBV28 to TRBJ2-5; 9 positions agree with TRBD1. Germline CDR1 reads MDHEN; CDR2 reads SYDVKM. J lost 5 bases, V lost 2 bases, and 6 bases had no gene match. The length of the CDR3 is 15 residues. The CDR3 loop is CASSLRDRERETQYF. In DNA, the CDR3 is TGTGCCAGCAGTTTAAGGGACAGGGAGAGGGAGACCCAGTACTTC.

A few counts support this clonotype. The rearrangement joins TRBV19 to TRBJ2-7; D might be TRBD1 (5 bases). The V gene's germline CDR1 is LNHDA and CDR2 SQIVND (reference sequence). The V gene lost 5 bases and the J gene lost 5 bases, with 16 bases spanning the gap. The CDR3 contains 14 residues. The DNA of the CDR3 is TGTGCCAGTAGTTTGCCAGGGTCGGCCGACGAGCAGTACTTC. Encoded protein: CASSLPGSADEQYF.

This clonotype has ten or more counts. CDR3: CASSQATGVVTTEAFF. The DNA of the CDR3 is TGCGCCAGCAGCCAAGCGACAGGGGTGGTGACCACTGAAGCTTTCTTT. The rearrangement uses TRBV4-1 and TRBJ1-1; 8 nucleotides line up with TRBD1. CDR1 and CDR2 (germline): MGHRA, YSYEKL. Germline trimming cut 1 base from V and 4 bases from J; bases unmatched to any gene: 8. The CDR3 runs 16 residues.

This clonotype turned up a few times. This chain links TRBV3-1 with TRBJ1-2; D is ambiguous. V shed 0 bases and J shed 4 bases, with 12 bases lying between them. Germline assignment: CDR1 LGHDT and CDR2 YNNKEL (reference sequence). The CDR3 runs to 15 residues. This CDR3 is CASSQDALLAYGYTF. The DNA for the CDR3 is TGTGCCAGCAGCCAAGATGCCCTCCTCGCCTATGGCTACACCTTC.

This clonotype was found a few times. The rearrangement joins TRBV29-1 to TRBJ2-2; D possibly corresponds to TRBD1 (6 bases). The germline CDR1 and CDR2 sequences are SQVTM and ANQGSEA. V dropped 6 bases and J dropped 6 bases, with 11 bases sitting between them. The CDR3 is 12 amino acids. The chain's CDR3 is CSVYREAGELFF. The CDR3 DNA reads as TGCAGCGTATACAGGGAAGCCGGGGAGCTGTTTTTT.